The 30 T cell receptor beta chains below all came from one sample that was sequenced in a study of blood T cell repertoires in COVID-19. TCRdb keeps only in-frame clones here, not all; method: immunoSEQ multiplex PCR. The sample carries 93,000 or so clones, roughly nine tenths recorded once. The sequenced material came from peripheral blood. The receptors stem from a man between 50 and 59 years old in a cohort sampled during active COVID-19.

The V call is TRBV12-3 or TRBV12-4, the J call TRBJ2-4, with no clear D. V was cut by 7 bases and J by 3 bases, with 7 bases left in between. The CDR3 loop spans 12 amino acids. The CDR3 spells CASTVFKNIQYF. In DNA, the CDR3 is TGTGCCAGCACCGTGTTCAAAAACATTCAGTACTTC.

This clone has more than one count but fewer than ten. Here the CDR3 reads CASSPGGSTEAFF. CDR3 sequence (DNA): TGTGCCAGCAGCCCCGGGGGGAGCACTGAAGCTTTCTTT. This chain joins TRBV3-1 (or the pseudogene TRBV3-2) and TRBJ1-1; D might be TRBD1 (5 bases). V was pared by 4 bases and J by 4 bases, with 10 bases between. This CDR3 region has 13 residues. Germline CDR1 reads LGHDT; CDR2 reads YNNKEL (reference sequence).

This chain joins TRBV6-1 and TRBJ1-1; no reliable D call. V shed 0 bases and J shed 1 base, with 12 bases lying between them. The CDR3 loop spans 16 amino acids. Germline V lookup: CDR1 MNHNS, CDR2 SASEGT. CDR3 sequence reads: CASSEAATTGNTEAFF. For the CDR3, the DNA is TGTGCCAGCAGTGAAGCCGCCACGACGGGGAACACTGAAGCTTTCTTT.

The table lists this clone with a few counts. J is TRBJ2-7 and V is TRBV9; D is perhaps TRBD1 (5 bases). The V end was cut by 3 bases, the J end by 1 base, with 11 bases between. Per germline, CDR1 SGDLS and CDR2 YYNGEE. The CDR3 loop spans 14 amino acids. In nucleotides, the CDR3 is TGTGCCAGCAGCGAGTGGGGCGGATCCTACGAGCAGTACTTC. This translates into CASSEWGGSYEQYF.

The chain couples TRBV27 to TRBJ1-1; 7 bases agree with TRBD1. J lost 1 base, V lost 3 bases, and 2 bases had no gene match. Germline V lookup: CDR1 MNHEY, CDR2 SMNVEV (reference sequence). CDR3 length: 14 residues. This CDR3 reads CASSLNRGNTEAFF. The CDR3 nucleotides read TGTGCCAGCAGTTTGAACAGGGGGAACACTGAAGCTTTCTTT.

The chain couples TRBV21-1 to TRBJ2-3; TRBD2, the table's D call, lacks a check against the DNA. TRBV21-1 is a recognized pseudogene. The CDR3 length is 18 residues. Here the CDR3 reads CASSKARRLEVPTDTQYF. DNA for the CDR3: TGTGCCAGCAGCAAAGCCCGGCGACTAGAGGTTCCCACAGATACGCAGTATTTT.

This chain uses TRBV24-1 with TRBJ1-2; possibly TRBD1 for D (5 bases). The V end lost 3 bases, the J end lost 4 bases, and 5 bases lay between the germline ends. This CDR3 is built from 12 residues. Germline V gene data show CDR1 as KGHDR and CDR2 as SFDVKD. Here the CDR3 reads CATSDRGYGYTF. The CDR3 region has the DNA TGTGCCACCAGTGATAGGGGCTATGGCTACACCTTC.

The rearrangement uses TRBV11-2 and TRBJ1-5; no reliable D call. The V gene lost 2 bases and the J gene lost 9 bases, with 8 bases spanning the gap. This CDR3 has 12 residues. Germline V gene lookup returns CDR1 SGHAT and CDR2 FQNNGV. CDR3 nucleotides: TGTGCCAGCAGCTTACCAGAGGGGCCCCAGCATTTT. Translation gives CASSLPEGPQHF.

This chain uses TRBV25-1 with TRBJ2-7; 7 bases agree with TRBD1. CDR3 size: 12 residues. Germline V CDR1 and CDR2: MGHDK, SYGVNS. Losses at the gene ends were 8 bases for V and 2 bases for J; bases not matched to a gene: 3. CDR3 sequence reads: CASAQGTYEQYF. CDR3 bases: TGTGCCAGCGCACAGGGGACCTACGAGCAGTACTTC.

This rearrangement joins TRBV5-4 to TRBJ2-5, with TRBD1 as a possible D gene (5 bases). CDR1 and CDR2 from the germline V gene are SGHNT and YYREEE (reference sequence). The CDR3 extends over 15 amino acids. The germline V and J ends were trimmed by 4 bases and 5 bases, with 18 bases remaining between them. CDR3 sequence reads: CASSNRQFSGETQYF. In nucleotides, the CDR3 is TGTGCCAGCAGCAACAGACAGTTTTCAGGCGAGACCCAGTACTTC.

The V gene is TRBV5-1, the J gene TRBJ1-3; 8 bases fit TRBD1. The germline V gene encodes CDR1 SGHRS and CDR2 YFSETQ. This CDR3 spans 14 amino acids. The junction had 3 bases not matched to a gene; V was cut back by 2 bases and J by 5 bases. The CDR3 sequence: CASSLTGGRNTIYF. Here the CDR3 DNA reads TGCGCCAGCAGCTTAACAGGGGGTAGAAACACCATATATTTT.

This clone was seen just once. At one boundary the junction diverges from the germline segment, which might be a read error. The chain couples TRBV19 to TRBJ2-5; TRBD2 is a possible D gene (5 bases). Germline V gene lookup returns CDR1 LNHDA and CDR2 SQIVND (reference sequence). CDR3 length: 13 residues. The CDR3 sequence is CASSAHKGEAQYF. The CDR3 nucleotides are TGTGCCAGTAGTGCCCACAAGGGAGAGGCCCAGTACTTC. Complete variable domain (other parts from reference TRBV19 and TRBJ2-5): DGGITQSPKYLFRKEGQNVTLSCEQNLNHDAMYWYRQDPGQGLRLIYYSQIVNDFQKGDIAEGYSVSREKKESFPLTVTSAQKNPTAFYLCASSAHKGEAQYFGPGTRLLVL.

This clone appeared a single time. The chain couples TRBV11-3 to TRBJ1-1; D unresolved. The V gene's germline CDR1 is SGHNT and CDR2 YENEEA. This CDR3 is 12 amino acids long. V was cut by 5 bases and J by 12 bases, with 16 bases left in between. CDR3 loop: CASSASGSPPFF. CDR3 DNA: TGTGCCAGCAGCGCTTCCGGGTCTCCGCCTTTCTTT.

In nucleotides, the CDR3 is TGTGCCACCAGTGCCGGACAGTTCAACAATCAGCCCCAGCATTTT. Protein sequence: CATSAGQFNNQPQHF. The V gene is TRBV24-1, the J gene TRBJ1-5; D is perhaps TRBD1 (6 bases). The ends were cut back, 5 bases at V and 3 bases at J, with 13 bases in the middle. CDR3 length equals 15 residues. CDR1 KGHDR and CDR2 SFDVKD come from the germline V gene.

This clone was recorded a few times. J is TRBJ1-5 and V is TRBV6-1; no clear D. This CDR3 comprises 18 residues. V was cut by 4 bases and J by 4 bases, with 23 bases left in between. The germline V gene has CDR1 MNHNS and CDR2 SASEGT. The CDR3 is CASSGPLGGVLENQPQHF. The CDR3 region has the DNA TGTGCCAGCAGTGGACCCCTCGGCGGGGTTTTAGAGAATCAGCCCCAGCATTTT.

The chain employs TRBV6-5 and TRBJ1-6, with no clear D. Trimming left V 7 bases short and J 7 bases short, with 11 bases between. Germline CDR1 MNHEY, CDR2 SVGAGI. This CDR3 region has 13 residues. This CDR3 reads CASMVGGNSPLHF. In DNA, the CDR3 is TGTGCCAGCATGGTGGGCGGGAATTCACCCCTCCACTTT.

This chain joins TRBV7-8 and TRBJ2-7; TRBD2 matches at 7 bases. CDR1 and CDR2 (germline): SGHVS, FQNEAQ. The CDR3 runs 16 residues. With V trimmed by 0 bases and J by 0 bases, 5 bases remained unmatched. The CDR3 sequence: CASSLAGGGVSYEQYF. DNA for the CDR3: TGTGCCAGCAGCTTAGCAGGTGGGGGGGTCTCCTACGAGCAGTACTTC.

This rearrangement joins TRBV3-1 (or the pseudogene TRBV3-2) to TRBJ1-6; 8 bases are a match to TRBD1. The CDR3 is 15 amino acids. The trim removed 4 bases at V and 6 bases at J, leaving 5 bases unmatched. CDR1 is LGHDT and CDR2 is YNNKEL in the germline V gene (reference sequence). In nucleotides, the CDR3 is TGTGCCAGCAGCCTCGGACAGGGACTTAATTCACCCCTCCACTTT. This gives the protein CASSLGQGLNSPLHF.

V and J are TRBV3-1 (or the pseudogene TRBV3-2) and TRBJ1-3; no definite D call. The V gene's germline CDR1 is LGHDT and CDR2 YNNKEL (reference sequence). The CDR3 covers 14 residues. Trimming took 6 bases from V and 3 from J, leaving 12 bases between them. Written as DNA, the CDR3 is TGTGCCAGCAGAAAGCCGGGAATTGGAAACACCATATATTTT. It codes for CASRKPGIGNTIYF.

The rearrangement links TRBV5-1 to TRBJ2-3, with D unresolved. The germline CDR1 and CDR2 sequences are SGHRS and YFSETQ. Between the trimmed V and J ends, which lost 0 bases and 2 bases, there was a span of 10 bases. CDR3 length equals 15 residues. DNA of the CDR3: TGCGCCAGCAGCTTGGGGGCCAGAACCACAGATACGCAGTATTTT. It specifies CASSLGARTTDTQYF. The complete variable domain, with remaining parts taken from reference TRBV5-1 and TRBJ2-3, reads KAGVTQTPRYLIKTRGQQVTLSCSPISGHRSVSWYQQTPGQGLQFLFEYFSETQRNKGNFPGRFSGRQFSNSRSEMNVSTLELGDSALYLCASSLGARTTDTQYFGPGTRLTVL.

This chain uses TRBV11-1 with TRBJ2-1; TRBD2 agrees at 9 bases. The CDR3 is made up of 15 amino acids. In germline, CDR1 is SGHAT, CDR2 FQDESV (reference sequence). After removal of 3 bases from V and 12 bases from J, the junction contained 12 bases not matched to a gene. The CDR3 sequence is CASSFTASGDGGQFF. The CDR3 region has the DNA TGTGCCAGCAGCTTCACGGCTAGCGGGGATGGGGGGCAGTTCTTC.

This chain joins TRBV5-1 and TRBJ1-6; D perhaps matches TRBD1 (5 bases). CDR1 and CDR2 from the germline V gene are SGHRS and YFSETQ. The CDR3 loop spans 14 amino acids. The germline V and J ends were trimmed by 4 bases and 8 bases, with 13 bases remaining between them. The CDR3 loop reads CASSVDPGYSPLHF. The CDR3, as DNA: TGCGCCAGCAGCGTTGACCCAGGGTATTCACCCCTCCACTTT.

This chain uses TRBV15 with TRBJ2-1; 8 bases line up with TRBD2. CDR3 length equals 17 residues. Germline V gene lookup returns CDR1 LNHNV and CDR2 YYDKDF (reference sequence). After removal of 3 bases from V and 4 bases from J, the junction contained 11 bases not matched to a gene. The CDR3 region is CATSSLLGSGGYNEQFF. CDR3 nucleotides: TGTGCCACCAGCAGCTTGTTGGGCAGCGGGGGTTACAATGAGCAGTTCTTC.

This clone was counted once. The CDR3 here is CASSFPLGLAVGDEQFF. The CDR3, as DNA: TGTGCCAGCAGCTTCCCATTGGGACTAGCCGTGGGCGATGAGCAGTTCTTC. The chain joins TRBV5-4 to TRBJ2-1; 9 nucleotides match TRBD2. Germline V gene data show CDR1 as SGHNT and CDR2 as YYREEE (reference sequence). The CDR3 consists of 17 residues. V lost 2 bases and J lost 8; bases outside the gene matches: 14.

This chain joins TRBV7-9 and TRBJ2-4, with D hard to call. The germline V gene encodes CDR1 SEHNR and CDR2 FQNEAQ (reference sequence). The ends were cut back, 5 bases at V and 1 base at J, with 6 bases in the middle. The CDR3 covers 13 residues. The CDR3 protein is CASSLGAKNIQYF. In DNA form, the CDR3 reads TGTGCCAGCAGCCTCGGGGCCAAAAACATTCAGTACTTC. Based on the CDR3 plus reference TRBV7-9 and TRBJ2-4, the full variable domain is DTGVSQNPRHKITKRGQNVTFRCDPISEHNRLYWYRQTLGQGPEFLTYFQNEAQLEKSRLLSDRFSAERPKGSFSTLEIQRTEQGDSAMYLCASSLGAKNIQYFGAGTRLSVL.

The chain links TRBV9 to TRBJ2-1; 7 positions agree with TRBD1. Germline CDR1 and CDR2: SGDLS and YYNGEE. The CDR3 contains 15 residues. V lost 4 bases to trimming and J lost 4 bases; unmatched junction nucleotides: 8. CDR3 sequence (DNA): TGTGCCAGCAGCCCTCGGGACAGAAGTTACAATGAGCAGTTCTTC. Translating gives CASSPRDRSYNEQFF.

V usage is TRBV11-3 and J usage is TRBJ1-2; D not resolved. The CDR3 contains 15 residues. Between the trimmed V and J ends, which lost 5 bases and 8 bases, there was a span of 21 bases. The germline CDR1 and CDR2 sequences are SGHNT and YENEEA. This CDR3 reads CASSPPPGFSEGYTF. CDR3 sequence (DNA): TGTGCCAGCAGCCCTCCCCCCGGCTTCAGCGAGGGCTACACCTTC.

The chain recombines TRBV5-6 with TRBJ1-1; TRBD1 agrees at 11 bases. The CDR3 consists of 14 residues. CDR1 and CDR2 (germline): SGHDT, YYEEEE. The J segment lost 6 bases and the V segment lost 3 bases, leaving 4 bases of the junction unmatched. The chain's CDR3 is CASSWGTGGPEAFF. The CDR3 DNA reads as TGTGCCAGCAGCTGGGGGACAGGGGGTCCTGAAGCTTTCTTT.

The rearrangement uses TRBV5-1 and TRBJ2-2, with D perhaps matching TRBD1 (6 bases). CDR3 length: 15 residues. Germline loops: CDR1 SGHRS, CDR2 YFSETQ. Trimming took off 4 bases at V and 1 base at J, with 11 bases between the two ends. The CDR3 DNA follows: TGCGCCAGCAGCGTCTCGACAGGGAACACCGGGGAGCTGTTTTTT. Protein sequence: CASSVSTGNTGELFF.

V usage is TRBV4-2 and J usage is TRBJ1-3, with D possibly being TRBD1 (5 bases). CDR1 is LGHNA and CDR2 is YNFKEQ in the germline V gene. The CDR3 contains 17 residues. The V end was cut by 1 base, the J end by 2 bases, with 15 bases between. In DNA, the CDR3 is TGTGCCAGCAGCCAAGCTCTAGGGGTGGGCGCTGGAAACACCATATATTTT. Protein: CASSQALGVGAGNTIYF.